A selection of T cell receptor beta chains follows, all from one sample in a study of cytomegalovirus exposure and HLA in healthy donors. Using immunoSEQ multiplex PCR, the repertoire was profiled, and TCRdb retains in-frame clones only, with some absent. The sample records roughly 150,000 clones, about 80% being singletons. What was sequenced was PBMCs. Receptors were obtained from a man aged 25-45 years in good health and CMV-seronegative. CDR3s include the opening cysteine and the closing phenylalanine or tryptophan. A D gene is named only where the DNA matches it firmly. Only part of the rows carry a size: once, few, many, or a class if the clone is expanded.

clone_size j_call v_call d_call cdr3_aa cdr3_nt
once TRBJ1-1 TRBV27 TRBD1 CASSFYRGRGRTEAFF TGTGCCAGCAGTTTCTACCGGGGCAGGGGGCGAACTGAAGCTTTCTTT
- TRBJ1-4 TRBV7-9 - CSSSHHSLPTNEKLFF TGTTCCAGCAGCCACCACTCCCTCCCAACTAATGAAAAACTGTTTTTT
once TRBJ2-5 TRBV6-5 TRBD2 CASSLAGRRETQYF TGTGCCAGCAGTTTAGCGGGAAGGCGTGAGACCCAGTACTTC
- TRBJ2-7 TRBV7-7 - CASSPGFSSYEQYF TGTGCCAGCAGCCCAGGCTTCAGCTCCTACGAGCAGTACTTC
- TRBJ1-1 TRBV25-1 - CASIKNTEAFF TGTGCCAGCATCAAGAACACTGAAGCTTTCTTT
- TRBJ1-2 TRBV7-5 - CARSLWDRVGGDYGYTF TGTGCCAGAAGCTTATGGGACAGGGTAGGGGGGGACTATGGCTACACCTTC
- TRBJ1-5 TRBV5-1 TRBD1 CASSHDTGAGQPQHF TGCGCCAGCAGCCACGATACAGGGGCCGGCCAGCCCCAGCATTTT
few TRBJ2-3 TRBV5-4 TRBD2 CASSLTSGDTQYF TGTGCCAGCAGCTTAACTAGCGGGGATACGCAGTATTTT
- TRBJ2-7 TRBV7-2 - CASSRQELYEQYF TGTGCCAGCAGCCGACAGGAACTCTACGAGCAGTACTTC
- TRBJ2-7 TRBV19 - CASSQQDTEQYF TGTGCCAGTAGTCAACAGGATACCGAGCAGTACTTC
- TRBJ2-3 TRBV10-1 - CASSPGALITDTQYF TGCGCCAGCTCCCCAGGGGCGCTCATCACAGATACGCAGTATTTT
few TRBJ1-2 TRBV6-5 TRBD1 CASSYTGGGYGYTF TGTGCCAGCAGTTATACAGGGGGCGGCTATGGCTACACCTTC
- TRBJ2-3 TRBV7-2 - CASSLVVSSTDTQYF TGTGCCAGCAGCTTAGTAGTCTCTAGCACAGATACGCAGTATTTT
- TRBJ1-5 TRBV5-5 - CASSWGGINQPQHF TGTGCCAGCAGCTGGGGGGGCATCAATCAGCCCCAGCATTTT
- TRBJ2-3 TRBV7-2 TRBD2 CASSLALSSGRADTQYF TGTGCCAGCAGCTTAGCGCTATCGAGCGGGAGGGCCGATACGCAGTATTTT
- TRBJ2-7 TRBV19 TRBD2 CASSIELAGEREQYF TGTGCCAGTAGTATAGAACTAGCGGGAGAGCGGGAGCAGTACTTC
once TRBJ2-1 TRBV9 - CASSDGRELGSYNEQFF TGTGCCAGCAGCGATGGACGGGAGTTAGGGTCCTACAATGAGCAGTTCTTC
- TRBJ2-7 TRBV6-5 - CASNKDRGTYEQYF TGTGCCAGCAATAAGGATAGAGGGACCTACGAGCAGTACTTC
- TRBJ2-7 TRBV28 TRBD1 CASRRTGAKYEQYF TGTGCCAGCAGAAGGACAGGGGCAAAGTACGAGCAGTACTTC
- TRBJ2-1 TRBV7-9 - CASSARNSWNEQFF TGTGCCAGCAGCGCGCGAAATAGCTGGAATGAGCAGTTCTTC
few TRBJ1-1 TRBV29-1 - CSVIGGFNTEAFF TGCAGCGTTATTGGGGGGTTTAACACTGAAGCTTTCTTT
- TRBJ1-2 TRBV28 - CASSSQRYGYTF TGTGCCAGCAGTTCACAGAGATATGGCTACACCTTC
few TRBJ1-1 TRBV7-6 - CASSGIGGTEAFF TGTGCCAGCAGCGGAATAGGGGGCACTGAAGCTTTCTTT
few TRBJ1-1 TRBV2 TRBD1 CASSSRTGANQEAFF TGTGCCAGTAGCAGCCGGACAGGGGCCAACCAAGAAGCTTTCTTT
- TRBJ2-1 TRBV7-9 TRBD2 CASSSLAGNNEQFF TGTGCCAGCAGCTCGCTAGCGGGGAACAATGAGCAGTTCTTC
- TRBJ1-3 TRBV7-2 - CASSPGIWGLGNTIYF TGTGCCAGCAGCCCTGGGATTTGGGGGCTTGGAAACACCATATATTTT
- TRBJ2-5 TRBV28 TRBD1 CASSSGQGGKETQYF TGTGCCAGCAGTTCGGGACAGGGGGGTAAAGAGACCCAGTACTTC
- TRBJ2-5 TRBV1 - CTSSQAGRGGGLRETQYF TGCACCAGCAGCCAGGCAGGGAGGGGAGGAGGGCTTAGGGAGACCCAGTACTTC
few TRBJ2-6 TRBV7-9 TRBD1 CASSQTPFDRDLGANVLTF TGTGCCAGCAGCCAGACCCCGTTCGACAGGGATTTAGGGGCCAACGTCCTGACTTTC
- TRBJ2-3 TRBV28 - CASSVDWTRTDTQYF TGTGCCAGCAGCGTGGATTGGACTCGCACAGATACGCAGTATTTT
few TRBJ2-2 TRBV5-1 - CASSFAGPGHTGELFF TGCGCCAGCAGCTTTGCGGGGCCGGGGCACACCGGGGAGCTGTTTTTT
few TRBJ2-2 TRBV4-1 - CASRREMRTGELFF TGCGCCAGCAGGAGGGAGATGAGAACCGGGGAGCTGTTTTTT
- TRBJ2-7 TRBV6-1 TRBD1 CASSSSTGGYEQYF TGTGCCAGCAGTTCAAGCACAGGGGGCTACGAGCAGTACTTC
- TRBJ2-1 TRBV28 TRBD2 CASIPIIGGRAYNEQFF TGTGCCAGCATTCCCATCATTGGAGGGAGGGCCTACAATGAGCAGTTCTTC
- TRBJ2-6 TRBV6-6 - CASSGGFSGANVLTF TGTGCCAGCAGTGGCGGCTTCTCTGGGGCCAACGTCCTGACTTTC
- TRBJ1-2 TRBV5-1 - CASSLANGGDGYTF TGCGCCAGCAGCTTGGCCAACGGCGGGGATGGCTACACCTTC
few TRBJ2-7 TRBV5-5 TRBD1 CASSPTGTGGRYEQYF TGTGCCAGCAGCCCCACCGGGACAGGGGGTCGGTACGAGCAGTACTTC
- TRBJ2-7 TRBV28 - CASSLAGFYEQYF TGTGCCAGCAGTTTGGCCGGGTTTTACGAGCAGTACTTC
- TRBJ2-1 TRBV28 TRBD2 CASSLLSGVWEQFF TGTGCCAGCAGCCTCCTAAGCGGGGTTTGGGAGCAGTTCTTC
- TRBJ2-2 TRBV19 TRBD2 CASSVLAGGNTGELFF TGTGCCAGTAGTGTCTTGGCGGGAGGGAACACCGGGGAGCTGTTTTTT
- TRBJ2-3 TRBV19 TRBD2 CASSSLAGVTDTQYF TGTGCCAGTAGTTCCCTAGCGGGAGTAACAGATACGCAGTATTTT
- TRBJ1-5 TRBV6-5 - CASSGGTRGRGPQHF TGTGCCAGCAGTGGAGGGACGAGGGGAAGAGGGCCCCAGCATTTT
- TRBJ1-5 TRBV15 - CATSRAVTISNQPQHF TGTGCCACCAGCAGAGCAGTGACAATTAGCAATCAGCCCCAGCATTTT
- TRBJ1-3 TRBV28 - CASRPQGVGNTIYF TGTGCCAGCCGCCCACAGGGAGTCGGAAACACCATATATTTT
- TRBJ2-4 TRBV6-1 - CASSDRDKPFQYF TGTGCCAGCAGTGACAGGGACAAGCCTTTTCAGTACTTC
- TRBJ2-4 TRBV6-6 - CASSPREGVAKNIQYF TGTGCCAGCAGCCCCAGAGAGGGAGTAGCCAAAAACATTCAGTACTTC
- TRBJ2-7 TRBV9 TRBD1 CASSVATGGEQYF TGTGCCAGCAGCGTAGCTACAGGGGGGGAGCAGTACTTC
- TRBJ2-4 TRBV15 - CATSRAGVTKNIQYF TGTGCCACCAGCAGGGCAGGGGTAACCAAAAACATTCAGTACTTC
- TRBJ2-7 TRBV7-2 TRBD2 CASSWRGDPSYEQYF TGTGCCAGCAGCTGGCGGGGGGATCCTTCATACGAGCAGTACTTC
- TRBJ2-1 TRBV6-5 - CASSYSGEYNEQFF TGTGCCAGCAGTTACTCAGGAGAATACAATGAGCAGTTCTTC
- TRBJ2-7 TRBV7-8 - CASSLEEAGYEQYF TGTGCCAGCAGCTTGGAAGAAGCGGGCTACGAGCAGTACTTC